These 10 T cell receptor beta chains share one sample of origin, sequenced in a study of shared clonotypes between healthy human individuals. CD45RO-negative, CCR7-positively selected cells formed the naive CD8 fraction, excluding terminally differentiated effector memory CD45RA+ cells. The data were produced by immunoSEQ multiplex PCR, yet TCRdb's version contains in-frame clones alone and is incomplete. The sample lists some 2.1 million clones, 85% to 95% occurring once. The sequencing input was naive CD8+ T cells from PBMCs. These TCRs come from a young man in good health. Some clones in this sample may be carry-over from other donors' samples.

The chain's CDR3 is CASSSRTVAGTGELFF. In DNA, the CDR3 is TGTGCCAGTAGTAGTCGGACAGTTGCAGGGACCGGGGAGCTGTTTTTT. The chain has TRBV19 and TRBJ2-2; TRBD1 might be the D (6 bases). The CDR3 has 16 amino acids. The germline V gene encodes CDR1 LNHDA and CDR2 SQIVND (reference sequence). With 4 bases removed from V and 5 bases from J, the gap between germline ends came to 17 bases.

This clone appeared once. This chain links TRBV5-4 with TRBJ1-1; possibly TRBD1 for D (6 bases). Germline lookup yields CDR1 SGHNT and CDR2 YYREEE (reference sequence). The length of the CDR3 is 17 residues. Trimming shortened V by 3 bases and J by 3 bases, and 21 bases separated the two germline ends. The CDR3 region has the DNA TGTGCCAGCAGCTCAAAGCACCAGGGGATTTTAGACACTGAAGCTTTCTTT. It is translated as CASSSKHQGILDTEAFF.

This chain uses TRBV19 with TRBJ1-4; D remains ambiguous. Germline CDR1 reads LNHDA; CDR2 reads SQIVND (reference sequence). There are 12 residues in the CDR3. Trimming took off 5 bases at V and 11 bases at J, with 12 bases between the two ends. The CDR3 DNA is TGTGCCAGTAGTGGACCGGGTCTCAAACTGTTTTTT. The encoded protein is CASSGPGLKLFF.

The chain is built from TRBV5-5 and TRBJ2-7; no definite D call. V was shortened by 1 base and J by 2 bases, with 7 bases between the two germline ends. CDR3 length: 13 amino acids. CDR1 SGHKS and CDR2 YYEKEE come from the germline V gene (reference sequence). The CDR3 bases are TGTGCCAGCAGCTTGAGAATAACCTACGAGCAGTACTTC. It yields the protein CASSLRITYEQYF.

This chain joins TRBV21-1 and TRBJ1-5; TRBD1 is the table's D call and was not checked against the DNA. TRBV21-1 is annotated as a pseudogene. The CDR3 totals 16 residues. The CDR3, as DNA: TGTGCCAGCAGTCATGAGTGGACAACCTCCAATCAGCCCCAGCATTTT. The encoded protein is CASSHEWTTSNQPQHF.

This sequence joins TRBV7-8 and TRBJ2-1; 8 bases agree with TRBD1. The CDR3 has 16 amino acids. Germline V gene sequence: CDR1 SGHVS, CDR2 FQNEAQ. Trimming cost V 4 bases and J 5 bases; bases outside gene matches: 10. CDR3 coding DNA: TGTGCCAGCAGCTCGACGGAACCGGGACAGGACAATGAGCAGTTCTTC. This encodes CASSSTEPGQDNEQFF.

This rearrangement joins TRBV6-4 to TRBJ2-1; D unclear. The CDR3 sequence is 14 residues long. Germline lookup yields CDR1 MRHNA and CDR2 SNTAGT. V lost 4 bases, J lost 4 bases, and 11 bases lay in between. Here the CDR3 reads CASSAWGLYNEQFF. Here the CDR3 DNA reads TGTGCCAGCAGTGCCTGGGGTCTTTACAATGAGCAGTTCTTC.

The gene calls are TRBV12-2 and TRBJ2-1. TRBV12-2 is assigned pseudogene status. CDR3 length: 15 amino acids. The CDR3 loop is CASRLERGTHNEQFF. As DNA, the CDR3 is TGTGCAAGTCGCTTAGAACGCGGGACACACAATGAGCAGTTCTTC.

This chain connects TRBV5-1 to TRBJ2-7; a possible D gene is TRBD1 (7 bases). CDR1 SGHRS and CDR2 YFSETQ come from the germline V gene. Trimming cost V 0 bases and J 2 bases, with 18 bases left between them. CDR3 length: 17 amino acids. Here the CDR3 reads CASSLAERRGVAYEQYF. Written as DNA, the CDR3 is TGCGCCAGCAGCTTGGCCGAGCGCAGGGGGGTCGCCTACGAGCAGTACTTC.

The V call is TRBV9, the J call TRBJ2-1; 7 bases fit TRBD2. Germline loops: CDR1 SGDLS, CDR2 YYNGEE. The CDR3 is 17 amino acids. The junction had 13 bases not matched to a gene; V was cut back by 3 bases and J by 4 bases. CDR3 in DNA: TGTGCCAGCAGCGCGACGACTTATAGCGGGCCTTACAATGAGCAGTTCTTC. This sequence encodes CASSATTYSGPYNEQFF.